The 13 T cell receptor beta chains below were found in one sample sequenced in a study of blood T cell repertoires in COVID-19. Clones were read by immunoSEQ multiplex PCR, and TCRdb kept only the in-frame ones, dropping some. The sample shows about 160,000 clones, around 87% of them seen only once. The material sequenced was peripheral blood. The origin of the receptors is a woman aged 60-75 years with active or convalescent COVID-19.

The chain couples TRBV19 to TRBJ1-5; the D gene is possibly TRBD1 (5 bases). CDR1 LNHDA and CDR2 SQIVND come from the germline V gene (reference sequence). Trimming took off 5 bases at V and 1 base at J, with 24 bases between the two ends. The CDR3 consists of 19 residues. The CDR3 DNA follows: TGTGCCAGTAGTTCGGCCCCCTGGAGCTCGACAGTCAGCAATCAGCCCCAGCATTTT. Amino acid sequence: CASSSAPWSSTVSNQPQHF.

The chain uses TRBV4-1 and TRBJ2-5; D gene unclear. In germline, CDR1 is MGHRA, CDR2 YSYEKL. Trimming shortened V by 1 base and J by 1 base, and 7 bases separated the two germline ends. The CDR3 covers 14 residues. CDR3 in amino acids: CASSQGRSQETQYF. CDR3 bases: TGCGCCAGCAGCCAAGGCAGGTCCCAAGAGACCCAGTACTTC.

In its sample, this clone was seen once. The CDR3 DNA follows: TGTGCCAGTAGTGTGGCAGTGGGCAATCAGCCCCAGCATTTT. It specifies CASSVAVGNQPQHF. The rearrangement uses TRBV19 and TRBJ1-5; no clear D. This CDR3 comprises 14 residues. Trimming removed 5 bases from V and 2 bases from J, with 10 bases in between. In germline, CDR1 is LNHDA, CDR2 SQIVND (reference sequence).

The CDR3 DNA reads TGTGCCACCAGTCGAGGGGGCCAAGAGACCCAGTACTTC. Amino acid sequence: CATSRGGQETQYF. The chain employs TRBV24-1 and TRBJ2-5, with D perhaps matching TRBD1 (6 bases). Between the trimmed V and J ends, which lost 6 bases and 1 base, there was a span of 8 bases. CDR3 length: 13 residues. The germline V gene encodes CDR1 KGHDR and CDR2 SFDVKD.

The V call is TRBV13, the J call TRBJ2-7; maybe TRBD1 (6 bases). CDR1 PRHDT and CDR2 FYEKMQ come from the germline V gene (reference sequence). This CDR3 spans 15 amino acids. The V end was cut by 2 bases, the J end by 7 bases, with 18 bases between. The CDR3 DNA reads as TGTGCCAGCAGCTTACGCAGACAGGTCCGATCTGAGCAGTACTTC. It is translated as CASSLRRQVRSEQYF.

As DNA, the CDR3 is TGTGCCAGCAGCCAAGATGCGAGCGGGGGGAGCCAGTACTTC. This encodes CASSQDASGGSQYF. This sequence joins TRBV3-1 (or the pseudogene TRBV3-2) and TRBJ2-5; 9 positions match TRBD2. J gave up 10 bases and V 0 bases, and 6 bases lay outside the gene matches. This CDR3 spans 14 amino acids. Germline V CDR1 and CDR2: LGHDT, YNNKEL (reference sequence).

The chain uses TRBV3-1 (or the pseudogene TRBV3-2) and TRBJ1-1, with D unresolved. Trimming left V 7 bases short and J 2 bases short, with 11 bases between. The CDR3 contains 13 residues. Germline V gene lookup returns CDR1 LGHDT and CDR2 YNNKEL (reference sequence). The CDR3 sequence: CASTTRLNTEAFF. CDR3 coding DNA: TGTGCCAGCACCACCCGACTTAACACTGAAGCTTTCTTT.

This clone was counted between two and nine times. As DNA, the CDR3 is TGCGCCAGCAGCCAAGATATGTGGGGGCGTGCCTACGAGCAGTACTTC. This translates into CASSQDMWGRAYEQYF. The chain carries TRBV4-3 and TRBJ2-7; maybe TRBD1 (6 bases). With 0 bases removed from V and 2 bases from J, the gap between germline ends came to 14 bases. There are 16 residues in the CDR3. Germline lookup yields CDR1 LGHNA and CDR2 YSLEER.

The J gene is TRBJ1-4, the V gene TRBV3-1 (or the pseudogene TRBV3-2), with D possibly TRBD1 on 5 matching bases. Trimming removed 4 bases at V and 2 bases at J, with 11 bases between. CDR1 and CDR2 from the germline V gene are LGHDT and YNNKEL (reference sequence). The CDR3 has 15 amino acids. This CDR3 is CASSRAGGTNEKLFF. The CDR3 DNA follows: TGTGCCAGCAGCCGCGCGGGGGGGACTAATGAAAAACTGTTTTTT.

This sequence joins TRBV5-1 and TRBJ1-2; tentative D call: TRBD1 (6 bases). V was cut by 0 bases and J by 6 bases, with 12 bases left in between. This CDR3 has 14 amino acids. Per the germline V gene, CDR1 is SGHRS and CDR2 is YFSETQ. DNA for the CDR3: TGCGCCAGCAGCTTGGGGCAGGGGTTCGATGGCTACACCTTC. Amino acids: CASSLGQGFDGYTF.

The chain has TRBV6-5 and TRBJ1-4, with D possibly TRBD1 on 5 matching bases. Per germline, CDR1 MNHEY and CDR2 SVGAGI. CDR3 length equals 14 residues. Trimming took off 6 bases at V and 3 bases at J, with 11 bases between the two ends. The CDR3 sequence is CASSQGPANEKLFF. DNA for the CDR3: TGTGCCAGCAGCCAGGGTCCGGCTAATGAAAAACTGTTTTTT.

This clone was seen just once. V gene TRBV7-2 combines with J gene TRBJ2-1, with D possibly being TRBD2 (6 bases). The CDR3 covers 18 residues. CDR1 is SGHTA, CDR2 FQGNSA, per germline. The V end lost 5 bases, the J end lost 0 bases, and 20 bases lay between the germline ends. CDR3 nucleotide sequence: TGTGCCAGCAGCCCGCCCCGGGGGTCCGTTAGCTCCTACAATGAGCAGTTCTTC. Translation gives CASSPPRGSVSSYNEQFF.

This sequence joins TRBV6-5 and TRBJ2-5; D uncertain. The CDR3 has 13 amino acids. Between the trimmed V and J ends, which lost 7 bases and 5 bases, there was a span of 14 bases. The germline V gene has CDR1 MNHEY and CDR2 SVGAGI. CDR3 in amino acids: CASTLNAWETQYF. Written as DNA, the CDR3 is TGTGCCAGCACACTCAACGCGTGGGAGACCCAGTACTTC.